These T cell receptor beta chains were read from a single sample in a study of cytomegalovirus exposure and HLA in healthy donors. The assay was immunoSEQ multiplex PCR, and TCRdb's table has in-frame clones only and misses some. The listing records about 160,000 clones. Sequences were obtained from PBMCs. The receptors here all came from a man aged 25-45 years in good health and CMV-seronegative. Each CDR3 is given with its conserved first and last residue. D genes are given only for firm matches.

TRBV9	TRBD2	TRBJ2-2	CASSPSAGEGGELFF	TGTGCCAGCAGCCCTTCTGCGGGAGAGGGCGGGGAGCTGTTTTTT
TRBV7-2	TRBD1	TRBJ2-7	CASSRAGTGDYEQYF	TGTGCCAGCAGCCGAGCCGGGACAGGGGACTACGAGCAGTACTTC
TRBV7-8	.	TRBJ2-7	CASSIRDIPYEQYF	TGTGCCAGCAGCATACGGGACATCCCCTACGAGCAGTACTTC
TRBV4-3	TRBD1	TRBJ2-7	CASSDRGSYEQYF	TGCGCCAGCAGCGACAGGGGGTCCTACGAGCAGTACTTC
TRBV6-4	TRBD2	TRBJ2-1	CASSDELAVLYNEQFF	TGTGCCAGCAGTGACGAACTAGCGGTTCTCTACAATGAGCAGTTCTTC
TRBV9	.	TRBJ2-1	CASSVWGQSGNEQFF	TGTGCCAGCAGCGTCTGGGGGCAATCGGGCAATGAGCAGTTCTTC
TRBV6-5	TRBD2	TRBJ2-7	CASSYSVGTSYYEQYF	TGTGCCAGCAGTTACTCGGTCGGGACTAGCTATTACGAGCAGTACTTC
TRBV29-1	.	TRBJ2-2	CSAGRGTGELFF	TGCAGCGCCGGAAGGGGCACCGGGGAGCTGTTTTTT
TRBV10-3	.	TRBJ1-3	CANRQNSGNTIYF	TGTGCCAACCGACAGAACTCTGGAAACACCATATATTTT
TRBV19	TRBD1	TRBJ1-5	CASSTDRAGNQPQHF	TGTGCCAGTAGTACGGACAGGGCGGGCAATCAGCCCCAGCATTTT
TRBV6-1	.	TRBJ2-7	CASSEGTFSSYEQYF	TGTGCCAGCAGTGAGGGCACTTTCTCATCCTACGAGCAGTACTTC
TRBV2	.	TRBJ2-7	CASMGAIEQYF	TGTGCCAGCATGGGGGCGATCGAGCAGTACTTC
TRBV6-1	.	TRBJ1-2	CASSRGGGYTF	TGTGCCAGCAGTCGAGGGGGAGGCTACACCTTC
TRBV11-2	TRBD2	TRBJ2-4	CASSGTTLAKNIQYF	TGTGCCAGCAGCGGGACTACTCTAGCCAAAAACATTCAGTACTTC
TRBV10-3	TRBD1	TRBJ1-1	CAIQGAGTEAFF	TGTGCCATTCAGGGGGCCGGGACTGAAGCTTTCTTT
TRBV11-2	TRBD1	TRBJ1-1	CASSLVQGASEAFF	TGTGCCAGCAGCTTAGTCCAGGGGGCTTCTGAAGCTTTCTTT